Each of the 23 T cell receptor beta chains below was sequenced from the same sample in a study of CD8 T cells in ankylosing spondylitis. TCRdb analysed the 5' RACE reads with MiXCR anew, one entry per CDR3 protein. The repertoire has about 250,000 distinct CDR3 sequences, 15% to 20% of them found once; the top ten carry about a third. Material: blood, either unsorted or a sorted T cell fraction (not recorded which). All receptors come from a male donor with ankylosing spondylitis or in good health (not recorded which).

Only a few counts were recorded for this clonotype. A much larger clone is a single base away; this may be a read error. This chain uses TRBV29-1 with TRBJ2-1; the D gene could be TRBD1 or TRBD2 (5 bases each). Germline V gives CDR1 SQVTM, CDR2 ANQGSEA. V was shortened by 7 bases and J by 1 base, with 26 bases between the two germline ends. This CDR3 has 18 residues. The DNA for the CDR3 is TGCAGCGCCCTAATCCCCCTCAGCGGAGAGGGGTCCTACAATGAGCAGTTCTTC. Translation: CSALIPLSGEGSYNEQFF.

This clonotype was counted many times. This chain links TRBV3-1 with TRBJ2-7; 8 nucleotides match TRBD1. The junction had 1 base not matched to a gene; V was cut back by 3 bases and J by 6 bases. This CDR3 has 12 residues. Germline CDR1 LGHDT, CDR2 YNNKEL (reference sequence). The CDR3 bases are TGTGCCAGCAGCCAGACAGGGGTCGAGCAGTACTTC. Its translation: CASSQTGVEQYF.

This clonotype has just a few counts. The chain has TRBV7-3 and TRBJ1-1; maybe TRBD1 (5 bases). This CDR3 comprises 13 residues. The germline V gene encodes CDR1 SGHTA and CDR2 FQGTGA. V gave up 4 bases and J gave up 4 bases, with 10 bases separating them. CDR3 protein: CASSSVGVTEAFF. CDR3 nucleotide sequence: TGTGCCAGCAGCTCCGTGGGGGTCACTGAAGCTTTCTTT. Full variable domain (outside the CDR3, taken from reference TRBV7-3 and TRBJ1-1): GAGVSQTPSNKVTEKGKYVELRCDPISGHTALYWYRQSLGQGPEFLIYFQGTGAADDSGLPNDRFFAVRPEGSVSTLKIQRTERGDSAVYLCASSSVGVTEAFFGQGTRLTVV.

This sequence joins TRBV10-2 and TRBJ2-2; D is ambiguous. Germline CDR1 WSHSY, CDR2 SAAADI. The CDR3 spans 15 residues. V was shortened by 2 bases and J by 7 bases, with 14 bases between the two germline ends. The CDR3 DNA reads TGCGCCAGCAGTGAGGGTAGTGAAGCTTTCGGGGAGCTGTTTTTT. It yields the protein CASSEGSEAFGELFF.

This clonotype was observed a handful of times. The gene calls are TRBV24-1 and TRBJ2-1; 8 bases agree with TRBD1. CDR1 and CDR2 from the germline V gene are KGHDR and SFDVKD. J was trimmed by 2 bases and V by 4 bases; bases with no gene match: 6. This CDR3 spans 16 amino acids. The CDR3 sequence: CATSDQDRVAYNEQFF. In nucleotides, the CDR3 is TGTGCCACCAGTGACCAGGACAGGGTTGCCTACAATGAGCAGTTCTTC.

This chain connects TRBV29-1 to TRBJ2-5; tentatively, D is TRBD2 (6 bases). Germline-derived CDR1 and CDR2 are SQVTM and ANQGSEA. The CDR3 has 16 residues. Trimming removed 0 bases from V and 2 bases from J, with 16 bases in between. The CDR3 is CSVEDSSREMQETQYF. The DNA for the CDR3 is TGCAGCGTTGAAGACAGCTCCCGGGAGATGCAAGAGACCCAGTACTTC.

J is TRBJ2-3 and V is TRBV29-1, with D possibly TRBD1 on 6 matching bases. Germline V gene lookup returns CDR1 SQVTM and CDR2 ANQGSEA. Between the trimmed V and J ends, which lost 5 bases and 5 bases, there was a span of 17 bases. The CDR3 sequence is 14 residues long. This chain's CDR3 is CSVTDRRQGDTQYF. Written as DNA, the CDR3 is TGCAGCGTTACGGACAGAAGGCAGGGAGATACGCAGTATTTT.

This chain joins TRBV20-1 and TRBJ2-3; TRBD2 matches 10 bases. This CDR3 spans 14 amino acids. J lost 2 bases, V lost 5 bases, and 4 bases had no gene match. The germline V gene encodes CDR1 DFQATT and CDR2 SNEGSKA (reference sequence). This CDR3 is CSAGTSGITDTQYF. CDR3 nucleotide sequence: TGCAGTGCTGGTACTAGCGGGATCACAGATACGCAGTATTTT.

V usage is TRBV12-3 or TRBV12-4 and J usage is TRBJ2-7; 13 bases agree with TRBD2. V lost 5 bases to trimming and J lost 2 bases; unmatched junction nucleotides: 0. The CDR3 is 14 amino acids. This chain's CDR3 is CASSGLAGAYEQYF. Written as DNA, the CDR3 is TGTGCCAGCAGTGGACTAGCGGGAGCCTACGAGCAGTACTTC.

In this sample, this clonotype turned up a few times. V and J are TRBV6-5 and TRBJ1-2; 8 bases are a match to TRBD1. The V gene's germline CDR1 is MNHEY and CDR2 SVGAGI. The CDR3 is 12 amino acids. V lost 9 bases and J lost 2; bases outside the gene matches: 2. The CDR3 DNA reads as TGTGCCAGTTGGACAGGGAACTATGGCTACACCTTC. This translates into CASWTGNYGYTF.

This clonotype was seen once. V and J are TRBV11-2 and TRBJ2-7; D ambiguous. The CDR3 loop spans 13 amino acids. Trimming removed 3 bases at V and 5 bases at J, with 11 bases between. Germline values: CDR1 SGHAT, CDR2 FQNNGV. The chain's CDR3 is CASSFRTGNEQYF. The CDR3 bases are TGTGCCAGCAGCTTTAGGACGGGCAACGAGCAGTACTTC.

The rearrangement links TRBV2 to TRBJ2-2; 8 bases map to TRBD1. V gave up 6 bases and J gave up 4 bases; unmatched junction bases: 10. The CDR3 runs 16 residues. From germline, CDR1 is SNHLY and CDR2 FYNNEI. The CDR3 DNA follows: TGTGCCAGCAGCGACAGCCACAGGGGGTCCACCGGGGAGCTGTTTTTT. Amino acids: CASSDSHRGSTGELFF.

This clonotype was observed many times. The chain employs TRBV11-1 and TRBJ2-7, with D possibly TRBD1 on 6 matching bases. V gave up 5 bases and J gave up 1 base, with 12 bases separating them. The CDR3 length is 14 residues. CDR1 and CDR2 from the germline V gene are SGHAT and FQDESV (reference sequence). In nucleotides, the CDR3 is TGTGCCAGCAGCCGCCGGGACATATCCTACGAGCAGTACTTC. Translation: CASSRRDISYEQYF.

This clonotype was observed many times. This rearrangement joins TRBV7-2 to TRBJ2-7; TRBD1 aligns across 7 bases. Germline V gives CDR1 SGHTA, CDR2 FQGNSA. This CDR3 has 15 residues. Trimming removed 5 bases from V and 0 bases from J; junction bases left unmatched: 7. Here the CDR3 reads CASSQWGQSSYEQYF. The CDR3 DNA is TGTGCCAGCAGCCAGTGGGGACAGAGCTCCTACGAGCAGTACTTC.

This sequence joins TRBV28 and TRBJ1-2; D possibly corresponds to TRBD1 (6 bases). CDR1 and CDR2 from the germline V gene are MDHEN and SYDVKM. The CDR3 consists of 15 residues. V lost 3 bases, J lost 5 bases, and 16 bases lay in between. CDR3 nucleotide sequence: TGTGCCAGCAGTTTCCTCGCGGACAGCTGGTATGGCTACACCTTC. Its protein is CASSFLADSWYGYTF.

The table lists this clonotype with a few counts. V is TRBV7-2 and J is TRBJ2-1; D ambiguous. This CDR3 region has 15 residues. V lost 4 bases, J lost 1 base, and 11 bases lay in between. From germline, CDR1 is SGHTA and CDR2 FQGNSA. CDR3 DNA: TGTGCCAGCAGCTCGTTTCGGGTGTCCTACAATGAGCAGTTCTTC. Its translation is CASSSFRVSYNEQFF.

This clonotype was counted ten times or more. This chain connects TRBV7-6 to TRBJ2-7, with D perhaps TRBD2 (6 bases). There are 15 residues in the CDR3. Germline CDR1 SGHVS, CDR2 FNYEAQ. Trimming left V 1 base short and J 4 bases short, with 14 bases between. The CDR3, as DNA: TGTGCCAGCAGCTTAGACCCGTCGGGGGATTACGAGCAGTACTTC. The encoded protein is CASSLDPSGDYEQYF. The full variable domain, with the rest looked up from reference TRBV7-6 and TRBJ2-7, is GAGVSQSPRYKVTKRGQDVALRCDPISGHVSLYWYRQALGQGPEFLTYFNYEAQQDKSGLPNDRFSAERPEGSISTLTIQRTEQRDSAMYRCASSLDPSGDYEQYFGPGTRLTVT.

In its sample, this clonotype was seen a few times. The chain couples TRBV24-1 to TRBJ2-2; 10 bases are shared with TRBD2. This CDR3 has 20 residues. Trimming removed 5 bases from V and 0 bases from J; junction bases left unmatched: 14. The germline CDR1 and CDR2 sequences are KGHDR and SFDVKD. The CDR3 nucleotides are TGTGCCACCAGTGTGGGGGGTCGGCTAGCGGGAGACCCGAACACCGGGGAGCTGTTTTTT. This encodes CATSVGGRLAGDPNTGELFF.

The V call is TRBV27, the J call TRBJ2-7; 14 nucleotides align to TRBD2. Germline CDR1 is MNHEY and CDR2 is SMNVEV (reference sequence). The CDR3 spans 16 residues. V lost 5 bases, J lost 1 base, and 4 bases stayed unmatched. Written as DNA, the CDR3 is TGTGCCAGCAGTCCCGGGACTAGCGGGAGTTCCTACGAGCAGTACTTC. Amino acid sequence: CASSPGTSGSSYEQYF.

The rearrangement uses TRBV4-3 and TRBJ2-7; D may be TRBD2 (6 bases). The V and J ends lost 0 bases and 0 bases respectively, with 18 bases between them. Germline CDR1 and CDR2: LGHNA and YSLEER. This CDR3 comprises 18 residues. The CDR3 loop reads CASSQDISPGEHSYEQYF. CDR3 sequence (DNA): TGCGCCAGCAGCCAAGATATTTCTCCGGGGGAGCACTCCTACGAGCAGTACTTC.

This clonotype came up many times. J is TRBJ2-3 and V is TRBV10-3, with D perhaps TRBD1 or TRBD2 (5 bases each). The CDR3 has 14 residues. V dropped 6 bases and J dropped 0 bases, with 10 bases sitting between them. The V gene's germline CDR1 is ENHRY and CDR2 SYGVKD. The CDR3 spells CAIRSGTSTDTQYF. In DNA, the CDR3 is TGTGCCATCAGATCCGGGACCAGCACAGATACGCAGTATTTT.

The rearrangement joins TRBV27 to TRBJ2-5, with 9 bases aligning to TRBD1. The CDR3 consists of 16 residues. Germline CDR1 is MNHEY and CDR2 is SMNVEV (reference sequence). With 0 bases clipped from V and 0 bases from J, the junction kept 2 bases outside the gene matches. CDR3 nucleotide sequence: TGTGCCAGCAGTTTATCCGGGACAGGGTACCAAGAGACCCAGTACTTC. It codes for CASSLSGTGYQETQYF.

The rearrangement uses TRBV29-1 and TRBJ2-5; no definite D call. The V end lost 3 bases, the J end lost 0 bases, and 11 bases lay between the germline ends. In germline, CDR1 is SQVTM, CDR2 ANQGSEA. The CDR3 is made up of 14 amino acids. In DNA, the CDR3 is TGCAGCGTTGAGGGCTCCCTGTACCAAGAGACCCAGTACTTC. Residues: CSVEGSLYQETQYF.